Listed here is a single T cell receptor (beta chain). The method was immunoSEQ multiplex PCR; TCRdb's version includes in-frame clones alone and lacks a portion of them. The repertoire holds around 97,000 clones, about nine tenths seen once, with under 5.5% in the top ten. With 7 bases clipped from V and 0 bases from J, the junction kept 6 bases outside the gene matches. CDR1 and CDR2 (germline): SGHVS, FQNEAQ. This CDR3 region has 16 residues. The entry originates in a study of T cell responses to AZD1222 COVID-19 vaccine. Sequencing used peripheral blood, obtained on day 0 of AZD1222 vaccination. The clonotype comes from an adult in good health. This rearrangement joins TRBV7-8 to TRBJ2-2; 9 nucleotides agree with TRBD1. The CDR3 DNA is TGTGCCAGCATCGTCGACAGGGGGGCGAACACCGGGGAGCTGTTTTTT. It translates to CASIVDRGANTGELFF. The entire variable domain, with the rest obtained from reference TRBV7-8 and TRBJ2-2, is as follows: GAGVSQSPRYKVAKRGQDVALRCDPISGHVSLFWYQQALGQGPEFLTYFQNEAQLDKSGLPSDRFFAERPEGSVSTLKIQRTQQEDSAVYLCASIVDRGANTGELFFGEGSRLTVL.